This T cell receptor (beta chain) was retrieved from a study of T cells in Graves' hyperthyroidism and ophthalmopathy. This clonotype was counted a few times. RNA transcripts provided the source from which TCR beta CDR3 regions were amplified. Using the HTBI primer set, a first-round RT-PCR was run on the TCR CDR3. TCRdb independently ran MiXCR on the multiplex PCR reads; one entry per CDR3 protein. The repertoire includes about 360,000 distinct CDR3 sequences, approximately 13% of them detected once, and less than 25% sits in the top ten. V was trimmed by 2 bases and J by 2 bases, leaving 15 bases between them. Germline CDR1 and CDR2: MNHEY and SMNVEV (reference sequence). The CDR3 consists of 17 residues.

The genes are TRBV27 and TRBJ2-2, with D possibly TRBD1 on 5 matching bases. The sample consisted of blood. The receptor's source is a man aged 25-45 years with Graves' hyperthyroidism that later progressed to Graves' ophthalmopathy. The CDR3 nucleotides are TGTGCCAGCAGTTTAAGTTTCAGGACACCCAACACCGGGGAGCTGTTTTTT. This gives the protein CASSLSFRTPNTGELFF.